This TCR beta chain appears in the sequencing data of a study of T-cell memory formation after mild COVID-19. TCRdb reprocessed the 5' RACE reads via MiXCR and lists one record per CDR3 protein. The sample lists around 200,000 distinct CDR3 sequences, 16% seen once, with approximately 2.1% in the top ten. Trimming took off 4 bases at V and 2 bases at J, with 7 bases between the two ends. The CDR3 is made up of 13 amino acids. Germline lookup yields CDR1 SGHRS and CDR2 YFSETQ. Sequencing input: PBMCs or a T cell subset sorted from them (not recorded which). This clonotype was sampled from an adult woman who had mild COVID-19 (a few samples of this study predate the infection). Cell type and time point are not known. The rearrangement links TRBV5-1 to TRBJ1-5; D uncertain. The CDR3 reads CASSLVGNQPQHF. The CDR3 bases are TGCGCCAGCAGCCTCGTGGGCAATCAGCCCCAGCATTTT.